This T cell receptor (beta chain) was identified during a study of cytomegalovirus exposure and HLA in healthy donors. For the study at large: In a later analysis, it was reported that the approximately 110 validation repertoires had been produced on the same platform as the 700 or so repertoires belonging to the first cohort.

Concerning this clone: Antigen specificity is unknown.

Overall study findings and caveats: Cytomegalovirus status was reportedly diagnosed by the classifier with high sensitivity and specificity. Listed as cytomegalovirus-associated were over 150 TCR beta chains.

The donors were in the 120-subject validation cohort, distinct from the roughly 720-subject first cohort. The method was immunoSEQ multiplex PCR; TCRdb's version includes in-frame clones alone and lacks a portion of them. The sample consists of 250,000 to 350,000 clones, roughly 90% of them appearing once. Germline V lookup: CDR1 LNHDA, CDR2 SQIVND (reference sequence). The CDR3 runs 15 residues. The J segment lost 9 bases and the V segment lost 3 bases, leaving 5 bases of the junction unmatched. The V gene is TRBV19, the J gene TRBJ2-1; 13 bases are shared with TRBD2. Material for sequencing was PBMCs. The origin of this receptor is a woman in her late teens or twenties in good health and CMV-seronegative. CDR3: CASSMGLAGPSEQFF. DNA of the CDR3: TGTGCCAGTAGTATGGGACTAGCGGGACCCAGTGAGCAGTTCTTC.